A selection of T cell receptor beta chains follows, all from one sample in a study of T cells in Graves' hyperthyroidism and ophthalmopathy. MiXCR, run by TCRdb on the multiplex PCR reads, gives a single entry per CDR3 protein. The data show around 350,000 distinct CDR3 sequences, roughly 14% seen once. The sequenced sample consisted of blood. The source is a woman between 18 and 29 years old with Graves' hyperthyroidism that later progressed to Graves' ophthalmopathy. The CDR3 runs from the conserved cysteine through the conserved F or W.

j_call v_call cdr3_aa
TRBJ2-1 TRBV9 CASSASGTSGNNEQFF
TRBJ1-6 TRBV28 CASSETGSPLHF
TRBJ2-3 TRBV12-3/TRBV12-4 CASSLTDTQYF
TRBJ2-2 TRBV3-1 CASSQRGQGAITGELFF
TRBJ2-5 TRBV2 CASSERQSQETQYF
TRBJ2-7 TRBV20-1 CSAHRTGNYEQYF
TRBJ2-1 TRBV15 CATSSDVRSYYNEQFF
TRBJ2-1 TRBV6-4 CASTNPGPSSYNEQFF
TRBJ2-1 TRBV28 CASSLKAGFSHEQFF
TRBJ1-1 TRBV29-1 CSVEQFEAFF
TRBJ2-5 TRBV4-1 CASSPRNGAETQYF
TRBJ2-5 TRBV6-6 CASSYGSGDPETQYF
TRBJ1-5 TRBV6-1 CASRVYRGLNQPQHF
TRBJ2-1 TRBV4-1 CASSQFTGGPGEQFF
TRBJ2-7 TRBV3-1 CASSQSGLAGGPHYEQYF
TRBJ2-3 TRBV20-1 CSAGGGDTDTQYF
TRBJ2-5 TRBV19 CASSIAGQGPAGETQYF
TRBJ2-1 TRBV6-1 CASSEVWELFF
TRBJ2-1 TRBV20-1 CSPWPGSGRIDEQFF
TRBJ1-5 TRBV19 CASSIDGGQPQHF
TRBJ2-5 TRBV6-1 CASSYGLARETQYF
TRBJ2-7 TRBV15 CATSRPTGTSGSWVSYEQYF
TRBJ2-1 TRBV7-8 CASSLSSPSYNEQFF
TRBJ2-1 TRBV3-1 CASSQGTSYNEQFF
TRBJ1-2 TRBV7-3 CASSLSGGDRGYTF
TRBJ2-7 TRBV28 CASTAGLAGFLYEQYF
TRBJ2-2 TRBV14 CASSPTTGRNTGELFF
TRBJ2-1 TRBV12-3/TRBV12-4 CASSAGLAGVGEQFF
TRBJ2-7 TRBV20-1 CSARGTGMSEQYF
TRBJ2-7 TRBV18 CASSPGGAGNYEQYF
TRBJ1-2 TRBV7-2 CASSLGQIFHGYTF
TRBJ1-2 TRBV28 CASNLSSGATRARGYTF
TRBJ1-2 TRBV9 CASSAQRDGFNYGYTF
TRBJ2-3 TRBV5-6 CASSLSFGAKLTDTQYF
TRBJ1-5 TRBV28 CASSLYRADQPQHF
TRBJ1-1 TRBV7-8 CASSLVSGGTEAFF
TRBJ2-5 TRBV4-2 CASSLRDRGQETQYF
TRBJ1-2 TRBV2 CASRESRDYGYTF
TRBJ2-3 TRBV9 CASSVEGQPQDTQYF
TRBJ2-1 TRBV20-1 CSSRDNVRTSGRSEQFF
TRBJ2-1 TRBV7-9 CASTPAPFSSYNEQFF
TRBJ1-2 TRBV6-1 CASNIPGGAYGYTF
TRBJ1-1 TRBV5-8 CASSLFPGPNTEAFF
TRBJ2-7 TRBV3-1 CASSQRSGEQYF
TRBJ2-1 TRBV5-5 CASSLFYNEQFF
TRBJ1-5 TRBV6-1 CASSVGGGAPLVDQPQHF
TRBJ1-1 TRBV7-9 CASGGDRAGGNTEAFF
TRBJ2-3 TRBV15 CATSGWTGARDTQYF
TRBJ2-2 TRBV20-1 CSARGSSGNANTGELFF
TRBJ1-4 TRBV28 CASRQGREEKLFF
TRBJ1-6 TRBV6-5 CASSYSGGLDSYNSPLHF
TRBJ2-7 TRBV20-1 CSAGLAGDYEQYF
TRBJ1-5 TRBV25-1 CASSKADSNQPQHF
TRBJ1-5 TRBV19 CASHSNREANQPQHF
TRBJ1-5 TRBV28 CASSLRSGSQPQHF
TRBJ1-2 TRBV14 CASSQDSLFSGINYGYTF
TRBJ1-5 TRBV6-5 CASSYSIRGRFGQPQHF
TRBJ2-5 TRBV24-1 CATSDPGTFQETQYF
TRBJ2-7 TRBV7-2 CASSPPTYEQYF